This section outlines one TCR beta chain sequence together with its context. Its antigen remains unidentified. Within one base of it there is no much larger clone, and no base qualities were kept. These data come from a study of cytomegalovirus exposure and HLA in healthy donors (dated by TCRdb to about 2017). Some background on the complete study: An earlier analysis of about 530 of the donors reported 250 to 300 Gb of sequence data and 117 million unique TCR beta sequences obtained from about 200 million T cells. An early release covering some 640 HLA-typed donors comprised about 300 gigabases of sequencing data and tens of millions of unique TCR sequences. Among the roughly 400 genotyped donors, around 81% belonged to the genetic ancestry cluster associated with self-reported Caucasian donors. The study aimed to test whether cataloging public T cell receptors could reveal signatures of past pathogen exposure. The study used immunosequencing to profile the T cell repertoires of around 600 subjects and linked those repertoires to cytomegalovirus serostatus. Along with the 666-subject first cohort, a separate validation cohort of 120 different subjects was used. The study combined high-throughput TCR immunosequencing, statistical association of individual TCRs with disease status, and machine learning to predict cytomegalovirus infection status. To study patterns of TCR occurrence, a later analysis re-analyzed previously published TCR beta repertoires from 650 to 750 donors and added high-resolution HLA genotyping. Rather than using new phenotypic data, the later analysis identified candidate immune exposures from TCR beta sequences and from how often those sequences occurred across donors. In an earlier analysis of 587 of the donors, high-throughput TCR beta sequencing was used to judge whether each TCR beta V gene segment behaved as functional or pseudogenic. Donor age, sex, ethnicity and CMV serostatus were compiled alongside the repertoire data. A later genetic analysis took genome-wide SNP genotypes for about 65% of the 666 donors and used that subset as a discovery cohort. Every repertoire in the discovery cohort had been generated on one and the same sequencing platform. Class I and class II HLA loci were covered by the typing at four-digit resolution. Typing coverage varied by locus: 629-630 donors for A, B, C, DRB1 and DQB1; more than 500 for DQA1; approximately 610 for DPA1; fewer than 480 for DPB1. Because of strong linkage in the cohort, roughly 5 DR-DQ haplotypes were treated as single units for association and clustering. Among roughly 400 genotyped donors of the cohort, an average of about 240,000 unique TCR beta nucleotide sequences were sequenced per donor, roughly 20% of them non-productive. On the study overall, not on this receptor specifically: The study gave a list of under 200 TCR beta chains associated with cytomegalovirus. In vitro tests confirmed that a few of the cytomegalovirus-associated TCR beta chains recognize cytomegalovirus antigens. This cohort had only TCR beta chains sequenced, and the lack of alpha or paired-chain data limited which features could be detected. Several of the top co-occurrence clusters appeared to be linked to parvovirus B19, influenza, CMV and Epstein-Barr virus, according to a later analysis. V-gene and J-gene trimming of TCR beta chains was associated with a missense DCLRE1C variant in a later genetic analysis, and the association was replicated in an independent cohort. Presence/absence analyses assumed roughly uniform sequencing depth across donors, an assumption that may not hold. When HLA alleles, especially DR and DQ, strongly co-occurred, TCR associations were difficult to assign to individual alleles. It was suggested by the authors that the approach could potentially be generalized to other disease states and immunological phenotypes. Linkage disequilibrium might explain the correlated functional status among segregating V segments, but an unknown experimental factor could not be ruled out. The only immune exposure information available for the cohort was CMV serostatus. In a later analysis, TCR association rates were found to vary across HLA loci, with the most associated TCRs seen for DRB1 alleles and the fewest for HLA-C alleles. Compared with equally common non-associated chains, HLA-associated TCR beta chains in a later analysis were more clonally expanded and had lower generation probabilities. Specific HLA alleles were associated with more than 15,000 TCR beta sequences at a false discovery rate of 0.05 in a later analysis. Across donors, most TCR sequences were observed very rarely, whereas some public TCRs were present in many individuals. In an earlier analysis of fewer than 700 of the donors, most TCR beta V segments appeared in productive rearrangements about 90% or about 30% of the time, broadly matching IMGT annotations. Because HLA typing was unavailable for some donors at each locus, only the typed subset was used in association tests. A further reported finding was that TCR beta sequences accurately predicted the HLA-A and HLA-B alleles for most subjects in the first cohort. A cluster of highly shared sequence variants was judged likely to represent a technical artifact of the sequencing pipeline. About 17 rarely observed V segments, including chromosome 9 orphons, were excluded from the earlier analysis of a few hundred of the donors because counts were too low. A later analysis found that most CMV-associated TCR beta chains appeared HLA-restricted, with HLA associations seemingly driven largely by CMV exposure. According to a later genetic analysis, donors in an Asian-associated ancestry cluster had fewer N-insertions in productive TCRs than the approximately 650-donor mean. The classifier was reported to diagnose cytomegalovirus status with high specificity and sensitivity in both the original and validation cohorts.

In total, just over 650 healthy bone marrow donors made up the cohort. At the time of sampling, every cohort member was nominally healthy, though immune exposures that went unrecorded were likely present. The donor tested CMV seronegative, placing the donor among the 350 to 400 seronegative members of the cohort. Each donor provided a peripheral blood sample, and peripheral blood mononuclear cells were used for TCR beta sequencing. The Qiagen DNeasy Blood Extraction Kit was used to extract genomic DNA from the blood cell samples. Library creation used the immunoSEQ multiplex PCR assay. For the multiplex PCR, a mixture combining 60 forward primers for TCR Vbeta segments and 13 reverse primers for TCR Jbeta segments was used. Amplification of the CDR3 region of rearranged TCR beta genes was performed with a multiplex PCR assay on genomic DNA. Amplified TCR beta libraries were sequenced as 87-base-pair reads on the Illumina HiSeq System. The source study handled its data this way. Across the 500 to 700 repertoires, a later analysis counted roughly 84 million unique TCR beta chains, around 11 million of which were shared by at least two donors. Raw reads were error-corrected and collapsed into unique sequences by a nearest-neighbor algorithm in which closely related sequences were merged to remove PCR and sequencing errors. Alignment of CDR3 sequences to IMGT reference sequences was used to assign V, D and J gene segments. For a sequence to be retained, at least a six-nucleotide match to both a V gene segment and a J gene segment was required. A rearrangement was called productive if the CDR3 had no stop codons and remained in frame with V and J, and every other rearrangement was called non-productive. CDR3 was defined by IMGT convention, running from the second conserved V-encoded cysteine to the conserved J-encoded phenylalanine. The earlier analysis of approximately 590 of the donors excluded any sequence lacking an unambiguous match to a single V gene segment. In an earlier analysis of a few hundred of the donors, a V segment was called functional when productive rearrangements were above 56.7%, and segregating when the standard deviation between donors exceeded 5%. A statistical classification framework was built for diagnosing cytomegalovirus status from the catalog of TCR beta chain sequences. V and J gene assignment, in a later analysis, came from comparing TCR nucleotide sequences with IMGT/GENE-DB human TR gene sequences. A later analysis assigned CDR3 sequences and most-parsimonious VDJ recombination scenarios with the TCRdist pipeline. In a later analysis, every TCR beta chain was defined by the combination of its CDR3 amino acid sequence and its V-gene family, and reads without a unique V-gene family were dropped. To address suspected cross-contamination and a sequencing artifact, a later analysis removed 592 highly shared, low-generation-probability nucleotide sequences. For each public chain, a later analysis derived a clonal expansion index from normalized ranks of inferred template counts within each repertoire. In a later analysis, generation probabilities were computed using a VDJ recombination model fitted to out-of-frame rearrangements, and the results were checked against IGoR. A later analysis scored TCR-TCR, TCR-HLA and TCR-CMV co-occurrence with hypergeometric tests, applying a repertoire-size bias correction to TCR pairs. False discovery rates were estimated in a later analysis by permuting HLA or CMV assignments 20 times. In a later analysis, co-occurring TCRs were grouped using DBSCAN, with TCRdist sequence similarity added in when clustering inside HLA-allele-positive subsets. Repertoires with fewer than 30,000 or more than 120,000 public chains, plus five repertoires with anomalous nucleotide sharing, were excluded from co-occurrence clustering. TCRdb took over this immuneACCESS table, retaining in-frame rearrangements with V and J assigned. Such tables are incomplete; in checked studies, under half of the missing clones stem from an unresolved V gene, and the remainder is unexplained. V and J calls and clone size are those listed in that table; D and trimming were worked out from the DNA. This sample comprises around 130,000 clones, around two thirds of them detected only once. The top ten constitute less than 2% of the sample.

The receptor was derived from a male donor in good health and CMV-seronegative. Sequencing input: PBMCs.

In nucleotide form, the sequence is TGTGCCAGCAGGACCGGACAGGGGAATGAGCAGTTCTTC. It translates as CASRTGQGNEQFF. This chain is built from TRBV13 and TRBJ2-1, with 9 junctional bases fitting TRBD1. Taken from cysteine to phenylalanine, the CDR3 has 13 residues. CDR3 DNA is the only sequence kept; it has 39 bases, read in frame from the first base. The germline V and J ends show losses of 6 bases and 7 bases respectively, and no gene match explains 4 bases of the junction. CDR1 PRHDT and CDR2 FYEKMQ are derived from the germline V gene (reference sequence).